The text below deals with one T cell receptor beta chain. Its antigen is undetermined. The table came from immunoSEQ multiplex PCR; TCRdb's copy has only in-frame clones and leaves some out. The sample shows about 100,000 clones, roughly 84% of them seen only once. This sample is part of a study of T cell responses to AZD1222 COVID-19 vaccine. Study conclusions and caveats: Just five or six AZD1222 recipients were seropositive at baseline.

Germline V lookup: CDR1 MNHEY, CDR2 SVGAGI. The ends were cut back, 5 bases at V and 5 bases at J, with 12 bases in the middle. The CDR3 covers 14 residues. The sequences come from peripheral blood, collected on day 0 of AZD1222 vaccination. The V call is TRBV6-5, the J call TRBJ1-4, with D unresolved. The sequence was collected from an adult in good health. The CDR3 DNA reads TGTGCCAGCAGTCCGGACGGAACAAATGAAAAACTGTTTTTT. Encoded protein: CASSPDGTNEKLFF.